The source of this T cell receptor (beta chain) is a study of T cells in Graves' hyperthyroidism and ophthalmopathy (dated 2019 in TCRdb). Regarding the research as a whole: Peripheral blood was sampled at the time of initial diagnosis, prior to any treatment. TCR V-J signatures able to tell the groups apart were searched for in a discovery cohort of 90 to 100 patients, of whom roughly 42 had Graves' ophthalmopathy and about 60 had stable Graves' hyperthyroidism. An independent validation cohort of around 19 hyperthyroidism patients and 17 patients who later progressed to ophthalmopathy tested prospective prediction of ophthalmopathy. For training and testing, the 100 or so patients in the discovery cohort were randomly divided in a 7:3 ratio. The study also compared thyroid tissue and blood T-cell repertoires from a handful of Graves' hyperthyroidism patients. Following sampling, methimazole starting at 30 mg daily was given to hyperthyroidism patients, and high-dose intravenous methylprednisolone was given to ophthalmopathy patients. TCR Vbeta CDR3 sequencing of roughly 140 peripheral blood samples (over 40 ophthalmopathy, 75 or so hyperthyroidism and roughly 17 progressor patients) is reported in the paper.

In its sample, this clonotype was seen many times. Its specific antigen is unknown. Per-base qualities were not stored, and no clone one base away is much larger. Study-wide findings and limitations: Most expanded thyroid clonotypes (frequency above 0.001) were also found in blood, which suggests that blood repertoires may mirror thyroid immune responses. In validation, progression to ophthalmopathy was predicted by the model with roughly 71% sensitivity and roughly 76% specificity, a median of approximately 7.1 months before onset. No statistical method was used to fix the sample size in advance, and group allocation was not hidden from the investigators. A model built on a 13 V-J signature distinguished ophthalmopathy from stable hyperthyroidism, reaching 85% to 90% sensitivity and 81.08% specificity in cross-validation and 80%/75% in testing.

Amplification of TCR beta CDR3 regions was carried out from RNA transcripts. The first round of RT-PCR for the TCR CDR3 was performed with the HTBI primer set and the Qiagen OneStep RT-PCR kit. A second multiplex PCR round built the libraries, followed by size selection and purification. Libraries were sequenced paired-end with 100 bp reads on an Illumina HiSeq2000. In the source study's methods: SOAPnuke was used to process the raw data, with reads discarded if the reads contained adapters or uncalled bases, had a mean Phred below 15, or lacked an exact constant-primer or identifier match. High-quality paired reads were merged using COPE v1.2.5, and each unique nucleotide sequence was defined as a clonotype. Clonotypes were aligned to IMGT TRBV, TRBD and TRBJ reference segments using MiTCR v1.1. The analysis was restricted to V-J combinations with a frequency above 0.0001, which together covered roughly 99% of the repertoires. A TCS score was defined as the ratio of F50 (clonal expansion) to E x V (chaos), with BLOSUM62-based TCRdist applied between CDR3 peptides within each V-J. Welch's t-statistics and random forest reduced roughly 500 V-J features to 10 to 15, which were used in a naive Bayes classifier (R e1071). The public reads were reprocessed in TCRdb via fastp at Q25 and MiXCR, keeping in-frame beta chains. Identical CDR3 proteins give one entry, which carries the most common genes and DNA. TCRdb assigned the V and J calls; the authors' analysis was not used. The table for this sample lists roughly 700,000 distinct CDR3 sequences; around 15% of them were counted only once. The ten biggest clones cover roughly 10% of the sample.

The V end loses 7 bases and the J end loses 1 base, and a stretch of 11 bases separates them. Counted from cysteine to phenylalanine, this CDR3 has 13 amino acids. Here the CDR3 DNA is all that survives: 39 bases in frame from base 1. Stable Graves' hyperthyroidism was defined as no progression to ophthalmopathy during 18 months of follow-up. Hyperthyroidism patients were newly diagnosed, had a disease duration of under 2 months, and were aged 18 to 65 years. Patients with uncontrolled infections, other autoimmune diseases, pregnancy or lactation were excluded. Diagnoses relied on clinical symptoms, serum thyroxine and TRAb, thyroid ultrasound and orbital computed tomography. Ficoll-Paque density gradient centrifugation was used to isolate PBMCs from 10 ml of fresh peripheral blood. Total RNA was extracted using Trizol reagent, and RNA quality was assessed on an Agilent 2100 Bioanalyzer.

The chain employs TRBV12-3 or TRBV12-4 and TRBJ2-7; the D gene lacks a confident call. Sequencing was carried out using blood. The TCR originated in a woman aged 18 to 35 with Graves' hyperthyroidism. In nucleotides, the sequence is TGTGCCAGCACCGAAGCCCCTTCCTACGAGCAGTACTTC. Protein translation: CASTEAPSYEQYF.